The sequence of this T cell receptor (beta chain) was determined in a study of blood T cell repertoires in COVID-19. At the level of the study: Samples of COVID-19 (acute and convalescent) were obtained from the United States, Italy and Spain. T cells, B-cell-depleted T cells, or PBMCs provided the cDNA or gDNA that served as material.

Libraries were prepared by immunoSEQ multiplex PCR; TCRdb keeps only in-frame clonotypes and omits some of them. This repertoire shows hundreds of thousands of clones, approximately 83% found once; its top ten account for around 3%. CDR3 length: 13 residues. V lost 4 bases, J lost 4 bases, and 10 bases lay in between. The germline gives CDR1 SGHTA, CDR2 FQGTGA. Participant ages covered roughly 18 to 89 years across 24 US areas. Participant-reported clinical history was the basis for cohort assignment. This chain connects TRBV7-3 to TRBJ1-1; a weak D match, TRBD1 (6 bases). This clonotype originated in a woman aged 40 to 55 with acute COVID-19. The sequenced sample was PBMCs or T cells enriched from blood (not recorded which). CDR3 coding DNA: TGTGCCAGCAGCTACAGGGAGGGCACTGAAGCTTTCTTT. Protein sequence: CASSYREGTEAFF.